The clone carrying this T cell receptor beta chain was picked up a small number of times. MiXCR, run by TCRdb on the reads, gives a single entry per CDR3 protein. The sample contains roughly 140,000 distinct CDR3 sequences, less than 25% of which appear only once. The junction had 11 bases not matched to a gene; V was cut back by 3 bases and J by 8 bases. Germline V gene lookup returns CDR1 SGDLS and CDR2 YYNGEE. This CDR3 comprises 15 residues. This sample was taken from a study of T cell repertoires in cytomegalovirus infection. Sequenced material: PBMCs. The sequence came from a human donor in good health (CMV status not recorded). Some clones in this sample may be carry-over from other donors' samples. This chain uses TRBV9 with TRBJ2-7; 10 bases are shared with TRBD1. CDR3: CASSASGTGADKQYF. CDR3 in DNA: TGTGCCAGCAGCGCATCCGGGACAGGGGCTGACAAGCAGTACTTC.